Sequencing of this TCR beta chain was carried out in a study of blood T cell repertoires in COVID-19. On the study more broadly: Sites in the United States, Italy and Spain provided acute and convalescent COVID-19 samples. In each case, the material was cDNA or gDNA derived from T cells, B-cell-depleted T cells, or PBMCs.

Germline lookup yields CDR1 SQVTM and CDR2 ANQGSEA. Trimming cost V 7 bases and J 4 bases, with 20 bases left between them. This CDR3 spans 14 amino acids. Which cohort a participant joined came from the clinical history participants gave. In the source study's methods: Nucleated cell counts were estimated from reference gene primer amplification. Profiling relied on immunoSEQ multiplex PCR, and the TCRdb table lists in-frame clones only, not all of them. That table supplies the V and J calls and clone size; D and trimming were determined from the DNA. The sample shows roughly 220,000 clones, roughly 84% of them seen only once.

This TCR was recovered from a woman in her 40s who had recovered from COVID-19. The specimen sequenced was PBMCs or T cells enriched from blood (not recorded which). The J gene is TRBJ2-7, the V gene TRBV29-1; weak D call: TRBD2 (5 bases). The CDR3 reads CSAEGLAEPYEQYF. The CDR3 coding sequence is TGCAGCGCCGAAGGTCTAGCTGAACCTTACGAGCAGTACTTC.